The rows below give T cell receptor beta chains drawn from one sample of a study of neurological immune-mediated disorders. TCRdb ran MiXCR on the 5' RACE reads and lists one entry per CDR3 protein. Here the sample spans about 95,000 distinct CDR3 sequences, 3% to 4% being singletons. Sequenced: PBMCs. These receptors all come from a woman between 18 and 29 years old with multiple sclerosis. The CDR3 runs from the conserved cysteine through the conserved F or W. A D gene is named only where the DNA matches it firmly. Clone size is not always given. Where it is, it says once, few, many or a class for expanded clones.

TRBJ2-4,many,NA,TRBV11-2,CASSLSGGLENIQYF,TGTGCCAGCAGCTTATCCGGGGGGCTCGAAAACATTCAGTACTTC
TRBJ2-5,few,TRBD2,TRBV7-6,CASSLDGGLGRAQYF,TGTGCCAGCAGCTTAGACGGAGGCTTGGGGAGGGCCCAGTACTTC
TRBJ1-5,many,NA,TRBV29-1,CSVEVGGGNQPQHF,TGCAGCGTTGAAGTAGGGGGGGGCAATCAGCCCCAGCATTTT
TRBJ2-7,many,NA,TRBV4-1,CASSQAFGGYEQYF,TGCGCCAGCAGCCAAGCGTTTGGGGGCTACGAGCAGTACTTC
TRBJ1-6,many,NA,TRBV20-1,CSANMKSSYNSPLHF,TGCAGTGCTAACATGAAGAGCTCCTATAATTCACCCCTCCACTTT
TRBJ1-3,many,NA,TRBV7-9,CASSLGITGSGNTIYF,TGTGCCAGCAGCTTAGGCATCACGGGCTCTGGAAACACCATATATTTT
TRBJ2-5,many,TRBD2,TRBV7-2,CASRRAGVRETQYF,TGTGCCAGCCGGAGGGCGGGAGTGAGGGAGACCCAGTACTTC
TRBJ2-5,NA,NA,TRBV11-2,CASSPLGGEPRGTQYF,TGTGCCAGCAGCCCATTAGGGGGGGAGCCCAGGGGGACCCAGTACTTC
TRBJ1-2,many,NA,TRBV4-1,CASSSRGEGYTF,TGCGCCAGCAGCTCCCGGGGGGAGGGCTACACCTTC
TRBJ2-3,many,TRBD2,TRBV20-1,CSAPTSDTDTQYF,TGCAGTGCCCCGACTAGCGACACAGATACGCAGTATTTT
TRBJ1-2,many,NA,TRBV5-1,CASSFGDYGYTF,TGCGCCAGCAGTTTTGGGGACTATGGCTACACCTTC
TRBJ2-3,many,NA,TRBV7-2,CASSLPPDTQYF,TGTGCCAGCAGCTTACCACCAGATACGCAGTATTTT
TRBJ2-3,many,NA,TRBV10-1,CASSETGPGHTQYF,TGCGCCAGCAGTGAAACAGGTCCCGGCCATACGCAGTATTTT
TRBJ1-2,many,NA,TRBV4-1,CASSQEGAPGYTF,TGCGCCAGCAGCCAAGAAGGGGCGCCGGGCTACACCTTC
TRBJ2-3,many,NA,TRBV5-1,CASSLDRATDTQYF,TGCGCCAGCAGCTTGGACAGGGCCACAGATACGCAGTATTTT
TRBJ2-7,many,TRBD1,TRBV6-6,CASRDSSPGQAPYEQYF,TGTGCCAGCAGGGACTCGTCGCCGGGACAGGCCCCCTACGAGCAGTACTTC
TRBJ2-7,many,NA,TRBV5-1,CASSLDSTTPPEQYF,TGCGCCAGCAGCTTGGACTCAACAACCCCGCCCGAGCAGTACTTC
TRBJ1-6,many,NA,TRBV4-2,CASSQVYSNNSPLHF,TGTGCCAGCAGCCAAGTTTACAGTAACAATTCACCCCTCCACTTT